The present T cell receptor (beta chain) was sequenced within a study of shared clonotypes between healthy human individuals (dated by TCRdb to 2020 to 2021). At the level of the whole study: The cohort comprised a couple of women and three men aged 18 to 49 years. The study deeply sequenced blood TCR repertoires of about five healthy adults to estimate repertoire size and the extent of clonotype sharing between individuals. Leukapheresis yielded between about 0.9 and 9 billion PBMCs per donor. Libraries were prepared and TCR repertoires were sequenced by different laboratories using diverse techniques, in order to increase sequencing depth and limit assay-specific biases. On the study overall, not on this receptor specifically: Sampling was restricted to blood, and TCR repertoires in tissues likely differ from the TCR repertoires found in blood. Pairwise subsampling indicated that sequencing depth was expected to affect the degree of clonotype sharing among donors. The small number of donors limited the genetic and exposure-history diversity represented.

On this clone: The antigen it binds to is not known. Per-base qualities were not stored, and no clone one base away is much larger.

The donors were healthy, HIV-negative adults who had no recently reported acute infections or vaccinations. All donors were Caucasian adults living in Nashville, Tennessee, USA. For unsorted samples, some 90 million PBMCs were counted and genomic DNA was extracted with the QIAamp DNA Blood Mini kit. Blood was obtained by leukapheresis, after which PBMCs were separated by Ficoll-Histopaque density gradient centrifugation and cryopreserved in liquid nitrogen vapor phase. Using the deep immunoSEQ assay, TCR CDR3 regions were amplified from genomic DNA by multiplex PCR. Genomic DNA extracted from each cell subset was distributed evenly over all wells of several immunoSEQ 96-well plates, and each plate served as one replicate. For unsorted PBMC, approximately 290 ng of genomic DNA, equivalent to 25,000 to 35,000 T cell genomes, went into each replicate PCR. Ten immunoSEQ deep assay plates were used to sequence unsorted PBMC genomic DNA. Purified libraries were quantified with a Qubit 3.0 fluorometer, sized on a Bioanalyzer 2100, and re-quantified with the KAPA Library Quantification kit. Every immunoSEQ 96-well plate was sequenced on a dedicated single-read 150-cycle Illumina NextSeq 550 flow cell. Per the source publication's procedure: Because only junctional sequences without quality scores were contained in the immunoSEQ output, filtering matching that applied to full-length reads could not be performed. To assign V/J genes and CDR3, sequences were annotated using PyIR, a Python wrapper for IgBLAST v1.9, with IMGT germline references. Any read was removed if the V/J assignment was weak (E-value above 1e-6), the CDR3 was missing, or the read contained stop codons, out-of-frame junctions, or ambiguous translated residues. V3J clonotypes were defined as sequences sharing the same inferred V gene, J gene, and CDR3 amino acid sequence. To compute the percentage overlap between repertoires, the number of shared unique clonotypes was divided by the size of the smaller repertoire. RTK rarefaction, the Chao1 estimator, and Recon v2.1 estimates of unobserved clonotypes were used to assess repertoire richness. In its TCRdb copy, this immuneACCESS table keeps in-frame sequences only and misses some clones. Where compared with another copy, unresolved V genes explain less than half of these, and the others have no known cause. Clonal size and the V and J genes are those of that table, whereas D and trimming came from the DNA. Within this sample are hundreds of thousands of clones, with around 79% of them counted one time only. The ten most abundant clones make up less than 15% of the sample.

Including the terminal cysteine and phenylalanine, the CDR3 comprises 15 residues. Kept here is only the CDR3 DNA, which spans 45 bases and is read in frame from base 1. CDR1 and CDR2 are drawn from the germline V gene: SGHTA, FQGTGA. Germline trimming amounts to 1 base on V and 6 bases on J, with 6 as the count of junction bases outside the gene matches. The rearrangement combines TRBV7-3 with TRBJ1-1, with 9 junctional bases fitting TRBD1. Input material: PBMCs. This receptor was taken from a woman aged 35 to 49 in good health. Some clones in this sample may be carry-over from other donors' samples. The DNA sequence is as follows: TGTGCCAGCAGCTTAATGACAGGGGGATTCTCTGAAGCTTTCTTT. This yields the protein CASSLMTGGFSEAFF.